The rows below give T cell receptor beta chains drawn from one sample of a study of a mutant IDH1 vaccine in newly diagnosed glioma. This table comes from immunoSEQ multiplex PCR, and its TCRdb copy is limited to in-frame clones, with some not included. The sample carries fewer than 35,000 clones, around 89% recorded once. The antigens of these receptors remain unknown. Sequenced material: PBMCs, taken from a glioma patient whose treatment included an IDH1 peptide vaccine. These receptors all stem from a man younger than 35 with glioma. Both conserved end residues are part of each CDR3. Fields, in order: D gene, J gene, clone size, V gene, CDR3 protein, CDR3 DNA. D genes are given only for firm matches. Size tells how often a clone was seen (once, few, many) or the class of an expanded clone, and some rows leave it out.

D gene: NA
J gene: TRBJ2-7
clone size: NA
V gene: TRBV30
CDR3 protein: CAWSVRKDSSYEQYF
CDR3 DNA: TGTGCCTGGAGTGTACGGAAAGACAGCTCCTACGAGCAGTACTTC

D gene: NA
J gene: TRBJ1-5
clone size: NA
V gene: TRBV6-5
CDR3 protein: CASSSPGTAHQHF
CDR3 DNA: TGTGCCAGCAGTTCTCCCGGGACTGCTCACCAGCATTTT

D gene: NA
J gene: TRBJ2-1
clone size: NA
V gene: TRBV4-3
CDR3 protein: CASSQDRGGPYNEQFF
CDR3 DNA: TGCGCCAGCAGCCAAGATCGGGGTGGGCCCTACAATGAGCAGTTCTTC

D gene: NA
J gene: TRBJ2-1
clone size: NA
V gene: TRBV19
CDR3 protein: CASGARYLGYNEQFF
CDR3 DNA: TGTGCCAGTGGGGCCCGATACCTCGGCTACAATGAGCAGTTCTTC

D gene: NA
J gene: TRBJ1-5
clone size: NA
V gene: TRBV14
CDR3 protein: CASSYMEGPQHF
CDR3 DNA: TGTGCCAGCAGCTACATGGAAGGGCCCCAGCATTTT

D gene: NA
J gene: TRBJ1-2
clone size: large
V gene: TRBV29-1
CDR3 protein: CSVEIDGQRHYGYTF
CDR3 DNA: TGCAGCGTTGAGATTGACGGTCAGCGACACTATGGCTACACCTTC

D gene: NA
J gene: TRBJ2-7
clone size: NA
V gene: TRBV5-1
CDR3 protein: CASSLAATGGYEQYF
CDR3 DNA: TGCGCCAGCAGCTTGGCCGCAACTGGGGGGTACGAGCAGTACTTC

D gene: TRBD2
J gene: TRBJ2-7
clone size: NA
V gene: TRBV6-6
CDR3 protein: CASSSSGMAFYEQYF
CDR3 DNA: TGTGCCAGCAGTTCTAGCGGGATGGCTTTCTACGAGCAGTACTTC

D gene: NA
J gene: TRBJ1-3
clone size: NA
V gene: TRBV7-8
CDR3 protein: CASSSFRVSGVSERGSGNTIYF
CDR3 DNA: TGTGCCAGCAGCTCGTTTCGCGTAAGTGGAGTCTCCGAACGCGGCTCTGGAAACACCATATATTTT

D gene: TRBD2
J gene: TRBJ2-7
clone size: NA
V gene: TRBV14
CDR3 protein: CASSQDWGGEQYF
CDR3 DNA: TGTGCCAGCAGCCAAGATTGGGGGGGCGAGCAGTACTTC

D gene: TRBD1
J gene: TRBJ1-2
clone size: NA
V gene: TRBV4-1
CDR3 protein: CASTLDSGTARTGYTF
CDR3 DNA: TGCGCCAGCACCCTAGACTCCGGGACAGCTCGTACCGGCTACACCTTC

D gene: NA
J gene: TRBJ2-2
clone size: NA
V gene: TRBV11-3
CDR3 protein: CASSLELNTGELFF
CDR3 DNA: TGTGCCAGCAGCTTAGAACTGAACACCGGGGAGCTGTTTTTT

D gene: NA
J gene: TRBJ2-4
clone size: once
V gene: TRBV11-3
CDR3 protein: CATRTVQYF
CDR3 DNA: TGTGCCACAAGGACGGTTCAGTACTTC

D gene: NA
J gene: TRBJ1-1
clone size: NA
V gene: TRBV27
CDR3 protein: CASSFVANTEAFF
CDR3 DNA: TGTGCCAGCAGTTTCGTAGCGAACACTGAAGCTTTCTTT

D gene: NA
J gene: TRBJ1-1
clone size: NA
V gene: TRBV10-3
CDR3 protein: CAIRGDGTEAFF
CDR3 DNA: TGTGCCATCAGGGGAGATGGCACTGAAGCTTTCTTT

D gene: NA
J gene: TRBJ1-1
clone size: once
V gene: TRBV20-1
CDR3 protein: CSARDPRAFF
CDR3 DNA: TGCAGTGCTAGAGACCCGCGAGCTTTCTTT

D gene: NA
J gene: TRBJ1-4
clone size: NA
V gene: TRBV11-2
CDR3 protein: CASSFDSFGGEKLFF
CDR3 DNA: TGTGCCAGCAGCTTTGACTCGTTCGGGGGTGAAAAACTGTTTTTT

D gene: TRBD1
J gene: TRBJ1-1
clone size: NA
V gene: TRBV5-8
CDR3 protein: CASSRGQGSAFF
CDR3 DNA: TGTGCCAGCAGCAGAGGACAGGGGTCGGCTTTCTTT

D gene: NA
J gene: TRBJ1-1
clone size: NA
V gene: TRBV9
CDR3 protein: CASSVARNGEAFF
CDR3 DNA: TGTGCCAGCAGCGTAGCGAGAAACGGTGAAGCTTTCTTT

D gene: NA
J gene: TRBJ2-3
clone size: NA
V gene: TRBV4-1
CDR3 protein: CASSQDRDTQYF
CDR3 DNA: TGCGCCAGCAGCCAAGACAGGGATACGCAGTATTTT

D gene: TRBD2
J gene: TRBJ2-7
clone size: once
V gene: TRBV7-2
CDR3 protein: CASSPGGRSYEQYF
CDR3 DNA: TGTGCCAGCAGCCCGGGCGGGAGGTCCTACGAGCAGTACTTC

D gene: TRBD1
J gene: TRBJ2-7
clone size: NA
V gene: TRBV27
CDR3 protein: CASSSTTGLPPNEQYF
CDR3 DNA: TGTGCCAGCAGTTCGACGACAGGGCTTCCACCCAACGAGCAGTACTTC

D gene: NA
J gene: TRBJ2-4
clone size: NA
V gene: TRBV5-1
CDR3 protein: CASSPGADRAKNIQYF
CDR3 DNA: TGCGCCAGCAGCCCAGGGGCCGACCGAGCCAAAAACATTCAGTACTTC

D gene: NA
J gene: TRBJ1-3
clone size: NA
V gene: TRBV19
CDR3 protein: CASSIVSGNTIYF
CDR3 DNA: TGTGCCAGTAGTATAGTCTCTGGAAACACCATATATTTT

D gene: NA
J gene: TRBJ1-5
clone size: NA
V gene: TRBV15
CDR3 protein: CATSRARAQPQHF
CDR3 DNA: TGTGCCACCAGCAGAGCGAGGGCCCAGCCCCAGCATTTT

D gene: NA
J gene: TRBJ1-5
clone size: NA
V gene: TRBV19
CDR3 protein: CASSLEHGGGNQPQHF
CDR3 DNA: TGTGCCAGTAGCCTAGAACACGGAGGAGGCAATCAGCCCCAGCATTTT

D gene: TRBD2
J gene: TRBJ2-1
clone size: NA
V gene: TRBV29-1
CDR3 protein: CSVLSGSYNEQFF
CDR3 DNA: TGCAGCGTTCTTAGCGGGAGCTACAATGAGCAGTTCTTC

D gene: NA
J gene: TRBJ1-5
clone size: NA
V gene: TRBV13
CDR3 protein: CASSLGGYQPQHF
CDR3 DNA: TGTGCCAGCAGCTTAGGTGGCTATCAGCCCCAGCATTTT

D gene: TRBD2
J gene: TRBJ2-7
clone size: NA
V gene: TRBV2
CDR3 protein: CASSDWASGDYEQYF
CDR3 DNA: TGTGCCAGCAGTGACTGGGCTAGCGGGGACTACGAGCAGTACTTC

D gene: NA
J gene: TRBJ1-1
clone size: NA
V gene: TRBV27
CDR3 protein: CASSLSGAWPEAFF
CDR3 DNA: TGTGCCAGCAGTTTATCGGGGGCGTGGCCTGAAGCTTTCTTT

D gene: NA
J gene: TRBJ1-1
clone size: NA
V gene: TRBV7-2
CDR3 protein: CASSLVPDWGTEAFF
CDR3 DNA: TGTGCCAGCAGCTTAGTCCCGGACTGGGGCACTGAAGCTTTCTTT

D gene: TRBD1
J gene: TRBJ2-6
clone size: few
V gene: TRBV4-3
CDR3 protein: CASSQGEQGISGANVLTF
CDR3 DNA: TGCGCCAGCAGCCAGGGGGAACAGGGGATCTCTGGGGCCAACGTCCTGACTTTC

D gene: NA
J gene: TRBJ2-1
clone size: once
V gene: TRBV30
CDR3 protein: CAWTPWGLGGNEQFF
CDR3 DNA: TGTGCCTGGACCCCCTGGGGTCTAGGAGGGAATGAGCAGTTCTTC

D gene: TRBD1
J gene: TRBJ2-5
clone size: NA
V gene: TRBV25-1
CDR3 protein: CASNEGAGETQYF
CDR3 DNA: TGTGCCAGCAACGAGGGGGCGGGAGAGACCCAGTACTTC

D gene: NA
J gene: TRBJ2-5
clone size: NA
V gene: TRBV6-6
CDR3 protein: CASRGITGGAQETQYF
CDR3 DNA: TGTGCCAGCAGGGGAATCACAGGGGGGGCCCAAGAGACCCAGTACTTC

D gene: NA
J gene: TRBJ1-3
clone size: NA
V gene: TRBV30
CDR3 protein: CAALVLGDTIYF
CDR3 DNA: TGTGCCGCGCTCGTTCTGGGAGACACCATATATTTT

D gene: NA
J gene: TRBJ1-1
clone size: once
V gene: TRBV10-3
CDR3 protein: CAISEEGVNTEAFF
CDR3 DNA: TGTGCCATCAGTGAAGAGGGTGTGAACACTGAAGCTTTCTTT

D gene: NA
J gene: TRBJ2-2
clone size: NA
V gene: TRBV4-3
CDR3 protein: CASSPLGPSGGELFF
CDR3 DNA: TGCGCCAGCAGCCCCCTTGGACCATCCGGGGGGGAGCTGTTTTTT

D gene: NA
J gene: TRBJ1-2
clone size: NA
V gene: TRBV5-4
CDR3 protein: CASSRGQWVFSGYTF
CDR3 DNA: TGTGCCAGCAGCAGAGGTCAGTGGGTTTTTAGCGGCTACACCTTC

D gene: NA
J gene: TRBJ1-1
clone size: NA
V gene: TRBV29-1
CDR3 protein: CSVRDSNTEAFF
CDR3 DNA: TGCAGCGTCAGGGACTCGAACACTGAAGCTTTCTTT

D gene: NA
J gene: TRBJ1-4
clone size: few
V gene: TRBV4-3
CDR3 protein: CASSQLDEEANEKLFF
CDR3 DNA: TGCGCCAGCAGCCAATTGGACGAGGAGGCTAATGAAAAACTGTTTTTT

D gene: TRBD1
J gene: TRBJ2-5
clone size: NA
V gene: TRBV2
CDR3 protein: CASSRTGSVSQETQYF
CDR3 DNA: TGTGCCAGCAGCAGGACAGGGTCAGTTTCGCAAGAGACCCAGTACTTC

D gene: NA
J gene: TRBJ2-7
clone size: NA
V gene: TRBV28
CDR3 protein: CASSAYEQYF
CDR3 DNA: TGTGCCAGCAGTGCCTACGAGCAGTACTTC

D gene: TRBD2
J gene: TRBJ2-7
clone size: once
V gene: TRBV7-2
CDR3 protein: CASSLGGRGEQYF
CDR3 DNA: TGTGCCAGCAGCTTAGGGGGGAGGGGCGAGCAGTACTTC

D gene: NA
J gene: TRBJ1-1
clone size: NA
V gene: TRBV11-2
CDR3 protein: CASSTQQGATEAFF
CDR3 DNA: TGTGCCAGCAGCACACAACAGGGAGCCACTGAAGCTTTCTTT

D gene: TRBD1
J gene: TRBJ1-1
clone size: NA
V gene: TRBV7-2
CDR3 protein: CASSPRGGGAAEAFF
CDR3 DNA: TGTGCCAGCAGCCCCAGGGGAGGGGGCGCCGCTGAAGCTTTCTTT